The sequence of this T cell receptor beta chain was determined in a study of blood T cell repertoires in COVID-19. Study-level information: T cells, B-cell-depleted T cells, or PBMCs provided the cDNA or gDNA that served as material.

Original handling: Amplifying reference gene primers gave estimates of nucleated cell counts. Here immunoSEQ multiplex PCR was the method, and the copy in TCRdb shows in-frame clones only, minus some. V and J calls and clone size are those listed in that table; D and trimming were worked out from the DNA. The sample has roughly 410,000 clones, about nine tenths seen once. Per germline, CDR1 MDHEN and CDR2 SYDVKM. Trimming cost V 5 bases and J 2 bases, with 23 bases left between them. This CDR3 has 18 amino acids. The chain employs TRBV28 and TRBJ2-3; D is uncertain. Sequenced sample: peripheral blood. The receptor was derived from a middle-aged woman with COVID-19, enrolled during active disease. The CDR3 nucleotides read TGTGCCAGCAGTGCGCCATCATCAACAGCCACCTACACAGATACGCAGTATTTT. Translation gives CASSAPSSTATYTDTQYF.